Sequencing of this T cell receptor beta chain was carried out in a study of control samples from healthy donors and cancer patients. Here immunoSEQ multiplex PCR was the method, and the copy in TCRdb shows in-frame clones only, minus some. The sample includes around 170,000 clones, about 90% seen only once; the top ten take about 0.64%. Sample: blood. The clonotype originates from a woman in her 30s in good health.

CDR3 protein: CAWSPGQGSNQPQHF. The CDR3 bases are TGTGCCTGGAGTCCGGGACAGGGGAGCAATCAGCCCCAGCATTTT. This chain joins TRBV30 and TRBJ1-5, with 10 bases fitting TRBD1. The CDR3 runs 15 residues. CDR1 is GTSNPN, CDR2 SVGIG, per germline (reference sequence). Trimming at V came to 2 bases and at J to 1 base, leaving 2 bases not matched to a gene.